This TCR beta chain was identified in a study of neurological immune-mediated disorders. As to this clonotype: Its antigen remains unknown.

The cDNA was synthesized by 5'RACE incorporating 10-nucleotide random UMIs. TCRdb reprocessed the 5' RACE reads via MiXCR and lists one record per CDR3 protein. The repertoire consists of around 100,000 distinct CDR3 sequences, with 10% to 11% occurring once and the leading ten covering 2.5% to 4%. Regarding the study as a whole: The study found the most TCR clonal expansion in HTLV-1-associated myelopathy and the least in multiple sclerosis, below healthy controls. Across subjects, no CDR3 amino acid sequence appeared in expanded clones of more than one subject, a finding that suggested private repertoires in all groups.

Indicated time point: longitudinal time-point 3. V was pared by 6 bases and J by 4 bases, with 9 bases between. Germline assignment: CDR1 SNHLY and CDR2 FYNNEI. This CDR3 is built from 12 residues. The chain uses TRBV2 and TRBJ2-5, with unresolved D. Sequencing was performed on PBMCs. The sequence derives from a female donor with HTLV-1-associated myelopathy (HAM/TSP). This chain's CDR3 is CASRRDTETQYF. DNA of the CDR3: TGTGCCAGCAGGAGAGACACAGAGACCCAGTACTTC.